This entry lists 15 T cell receptor beta chains sequenced from one sample in a study of cytomegalovirus exposure and HLA in healthy donors. Vbeta (60) and Jbeta (13) primers were used in the PCR. The method was immunoSEQ multiplex PCR; TCRdb's version includes in-frame clones alone and lacks a portion of them. The repertoire has 95,000 to 110,000 clones, around 79% of them found once; the top ten carry approximately 3.8%. Material for sequencing was PBMCs. Source of these receptors: a man aged 45-65 years in good health and CMV-seropositive.

The chain carries TRBV25-1 and TRBJ2-2; D perhaps matches TRBD2 (5 bases). Trimming stripped 2 bases from V and 6 bases from J, with 19 bases between. The germline V gene has CDR1 MGHDK and CDR2 SYGVNS. The CDR3 spans 17 residues. CDR3 sequence (DNA): TGTGCCAGCAGTGAAGCCGGACGGGGAAAAAAATCCGGGGAGCTGTTTTTT. Residues: CASSEAGRGKKSGELFF.

The V and J genes are TRBV10-2 and TRBJ1-1, with no clear D. V lost 0 bases and J lost 3, with 8 bases in between. Germline CDR1 is WSHSY and CDR2 is SAAADI. The CDR3 covers 14 residues. The CDR3 bases are TGCGCCAGCAGTGAGTCTCGCCGAGACACTGAAGCTTTCTTT. As protein: CASSESRRDTEAFF.

The genes are TRBV9 and TRBJ2-3; TRBD2 matches 7 bases. This CDR3 contains 16 residues. In germline, CDR1 is SGDLS, CDR2 YYNGEE. Germline trimming cut 0 bases from V and 0 bases from J; bases unmatched to any gene: 4. This CDR3 is CASSVAAGVSTDTQYF. The CDR3 DNA follows: TGTGCCAGCAGCGTAGCGGCGGGAGTAAGCACAGATACGCAGTATTTT.

V usage is TRBV29-1 and J usage is TRBJ2-1; weak D call: TRBD2 (5 bases). Germline lookup yields CDR1 SQVTM and CDR2 ANQGSEA. Trimming shortened V by 1 base and J by 0 bases, and 10 bases separated the two germline ends. The CDR3 is 15 residues long. CDR3 nucleotide sequence: TGCAGCGTTGAAGGAGGGAGCAGCTCCTACAATGAGCAGTTCTTC. Amino acids: CSVEGGSSSYNEQFF.

This clone was found a few times. V gene TRBV11-2 combines with J gene TRBJ2-3; TRBD2 matches 7 bases. CDR3 length: 15 residues. With V trimmed by 0 bases and J by 5 bases, 5 bases remained unmatched. CDR1 SGHAT and CDR2 FQNNGV come from the germline V gene. For the CDR3, the DNA is TGTGCCAGCAGCTTAGATTCCGCGGGAGTAGATACGCAGTATTTT. As protein: CASSLDSAGVDTQYF.

This rearrangement joins TRBV18 to TRBJ2-7; 9 positions match TRBD1. Trimming cost V 3 bases and J 7 bases; bases outside gene matches: 7. The CDR3 spans 14 residues. Per the germline V gene, CDR1 is KGHSH and CDR2 is LQKENI. CDR3 DNA sequence: TGTGCCAGCTCACCGGGACAGGGCTTTCTGGAGCAGTACTTC. Protein: CASSPGQGFLEQYF.

The CDR3 here is CASSRAETTDTQYF. In DNA form, the CDR3 reads TGTGCCAGCAGCCGAGCGGAAACCACAGATACGCAGTATTTT. This chain connects TRBV6-1 to TRBJ2-3, with a possible D match to TRBD2 (5 bases). Germline CDR1 and CDR2: MNHNS and SASEGT. The CDR3 is 14 amino acids. V lost 6 bases to trimming and J lost 2 bases, with 12 bases between them.

The chain has TRBV9 and TRBJ2-7; the match to TRBD1 covers 7 bases. Germline trimming cut 4 bases from V and 5 bases from J; bases unmatched to any gene: 6. CDR1 is SGDLS and CDR2 is YYNGEE in the germline V gene. The CDR3 length is 13 residues. CDR3 in amino acids: CASSRQGHDEQYF. CDR3 coding DNA: TGTGCCAGCAGCAGACAGGGACACGACGAGCAGTACTTC.

To note about this clone: This specimen includes other DNA sequences encoding the same CDR3. The CDR3 DNA sequence: TGCGCCAGCAGCGGATCAGGGGGTGCCGCGTTAAGTGGCTACACCTTC. As protein: CASSGSGGAALSGYTF. V is TRBV5-1 and J is TRBJ1-2; 7 positions match TRBD1. From germline, CDR1 is SGHRS and CDR2 YFSETQ. V was clipped by 4 bases and J by 7 bases; unmatched bases: 16. The CDR3 covers 16 residues. Complete variable domain (other parts from reference TRBV5-1 and TRBJ1-2): KAGVTQTPRYLIKTRGQQVTLSCSPISGHRSVSWYQQTPGQGLQFLFEYFSETQRNKGNFPGRFSGRQFSNSRSEMNVSTLELGDSALYLCASSGSGGAALSGYTFGSGTRLTVV.

The chain has TRBV5-4 and TRBJ1-6, with 10 bases lining up with TRBD1. V lost 3 bases to trimming and J lost 8 bases; unmatched junction nucleotides: 8. The CDR3 extends over 16 amino acids. The V gene's germline CDR1 is SGHNT and CDR2 YYREEE (reference sequence). The CDR3 here is CASSWRRQGAYSPLHF. The CDR3 coding sequence is TGTGCCAGCAGCTGGAGACGACAGGGGGCTTATTCACCCCTCCACTTT.

CDR3 sequence (DNA): TGTGCCAGCAGCAAGGCCGAAGCGGGAGTCTCCTACGAGCAGTACTTC. Encoded protein: CASSKAEAGVSYEQYF. The chain joins TRBV21-1 to TRBJ2-7; TRBD2, the table's D call, was not compared with the DNA. TRBV21-1 is recorded as a pseudogene. CDR3 size: 16 residues.

This clone was seen only once. V usage is TRBV5-1 and J usage is TRBJ2-1, with D perhaps matching TRBD1 (6 bases). Germline lookup yields CDR1 SGHRS and CDR2 YFSETQ. This CDR3 spans 14 amino acids. Trimming took off 1 base at V and 9 bases at J, with 14 bases between the two ends. The CDR3 loop reads CASSLQGRSLEQFF. DNA of the CDR3: TGCGCCAGCAGCTTGCAGGGGCGTAGTCTTGAGCAGTTCTTC.

This chain links TRBV7-2 with TRBJ2-7, with 11 bases identical to TRBD1. This CDR3 is 13 amino acids long. Germline values: CDR1 SGHTA, CDR2 FQGNSA. Unmatched junction bases numbered 3, after V lost 4 bases and J lost 7 bases. DNA for the CDR3: TGTGCCAGCAGCTCCGGGACAGGGGGAGAGCAGTACTTC. It translates to CASSSGTGGEQYF.

The V and J genes are TRBV6-6 and TRBJ1-2; TRBD1 matches at 8 bases. V was clipped by 0 bases and J by 8 bases; unmatched bases: 11. Germline V CDR1 and CDR2: MNHNY, SVGAGI (reference sequence). The CDR3 spans 16 residues. The CDR3 DNA reads as TGTGCCAGCAGTTACTCGACTGGACAGGGATTTCTCGGCTACACCTTC. Translation: CASSYSTGQGFLGYTF.

The gene calls are TRBV2 and TRBJ2-7; 8 bases align to TRBD1. The CDR3 sequence is 14 residues long. Trimming took 5 bases from V and 4 from J; bases not matched to a gene: 7. Germline V gives CDR1 SNHLY, CDR2 FYNNEI. CDR3 amino acids: CASSPDRGSYEQYF. CDR3 sequence (DNA): TGTGCCAGCAGTCCAGACAGGGGTTCATACGAGCAGTACTTC.